This T cell receptor (beta chain) is drawn from a study of Tregs in tolerant kidney transplant recipients. Study-wide context: Mixed chimerism was transient after nonmyeloablative marrow transplants from related graft donors. Study results and limitations: Activated donor B cell expansion appeared to reveal the most relevant donor-specific TCRbeta repertoire. This study did not directly address biological reproducibility.

Comments on this clone: Its target is not known.

TCRdb's copy holds only in-frame clones and misses some; the assay was immunoSEQ multiplex PCR. This sample has approximately 67,000 clones, with more than 90% found just once. Unstimulated Tregs (CD4+CD25+CD127-) and CD4+CD25- non-Tregs were sorted from PBMCs. The CDR3 extends over 15 amino acids. V lost 5 bases, J lost 0 bases, and 13 bases lay in between. Per the germline V gene, CDR1 is LNHNV and CDR2 is YYDKDF (reference sequence). The source material was CD8+ T cells from blood, sampled before the transplant. The chain has TRBV15 and TRBJ1-1; D not resolved. The TCR was taken from a human donor who received a combined kidney and bone marrow transplant. The CDR3: CATSDPTPMNTEAFF. The CDR3 nucleotides read TGTGCCACCAGCGACCCGACACCCATGAACACTGAAGCTTTCTTT.